This TCR beta chain appears in the sequencing data of a study of cytomegalovirus exposure and HLA in healthy donors. PCR primers comprised 60 Vbeta and 13 Jbeta primers. The table came from immunoSEQ multiplex PCR; TCRdb's copy has only in-frame clones and leaves some out. Found here are roughly 98,000 clones, 70% to 80% of them singletons; the top ten hold roughly 9.7%. The CDR3 spans 17 residues. Germline assignment: CDR1 GTSNPN and CDR2 SVGIG (reference sequence). The trim removed 4 bases at V and 9 bases at J, leaving 23 bases unmatched. In this sample, this clone turned up a few times. The receptor was derived from a man aged 18 to 35 in good health and CMV-seropositive. Sequenced input: PBMCs. The J gene is TRBJ1-2, the V gene TRBV30; 7 nucleotides line up with TRBD1. The CDR3 region is CAWTEPGQPGPHLSYTF. CDR3 DNA: TGTGCCTGGACGGAGCCGGGACAGCCAGGCCCTCATCTAAGCTACACCTTC. Filled out from reference TRBV30 and TRBJ1-2, the complete variable domain reads SQTIHQWPATLVQPVGSPLSLECTVEGTSNPNLYWYRQAAGRGLQLLFYSVGIGQISSEVPQNLSASRPQDRQFILSSKKLLLSDSGFYLCAWTEPGQPGPHLSYTFGSGTRLTVV.